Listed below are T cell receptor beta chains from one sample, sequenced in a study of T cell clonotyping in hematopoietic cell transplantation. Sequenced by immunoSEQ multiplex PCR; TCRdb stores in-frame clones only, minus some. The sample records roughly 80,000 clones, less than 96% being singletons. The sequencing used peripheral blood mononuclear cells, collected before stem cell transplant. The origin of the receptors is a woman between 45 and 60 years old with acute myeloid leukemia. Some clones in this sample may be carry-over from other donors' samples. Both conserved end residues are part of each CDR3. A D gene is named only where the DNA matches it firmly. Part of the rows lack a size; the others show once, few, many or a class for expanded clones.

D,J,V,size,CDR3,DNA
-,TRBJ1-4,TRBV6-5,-,CASSYQGSQNEKLFF,TGTGCCAGCAGTTACCAGGGGAGTCAAAATGAAAAACTGTTTTTT
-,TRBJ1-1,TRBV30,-,CAFRRQANTEAFF,TGTGCCTTTCGGCGACAGGCGAACACTGAAGCTTTCTTT
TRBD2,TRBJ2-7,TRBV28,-,CASSLSGTSGRRSSYEQYF,TGTGCCAGCAGTTTATCCGGGACTAGCGGGAGAAGGTCCTCCTACGAGCAGTACTTC
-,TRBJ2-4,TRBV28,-,CASSPPGAGKNIQYF,TGTGCCAGCAGTCCCCCCGGAGCTGGCAAAAACATTCAGTACTTC
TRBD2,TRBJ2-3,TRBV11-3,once,CASSSGGGATDTQYF,TGTGCCAGCAGCTCGGGCGGGGGGGCCACAGATACGCAGTATTTT
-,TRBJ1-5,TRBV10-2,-,CASSEMEKWQPQHF,TGCGCCAGCAGTGAGATGGAGAAGTGGCAGCCCCAGCATTTT
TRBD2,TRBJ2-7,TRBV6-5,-,CASSPTGGGIYEQYF,TGTGCCAGCAGTCCCACCGGCGGGGGGATCTACGAGCAGTACTTC
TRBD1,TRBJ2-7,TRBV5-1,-,CASSLQGVYEQYF,TGCGCCAGCAGCTTGCAGGGGGTCTACGAGCAGTACTTC
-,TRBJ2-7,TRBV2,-,CASSARDFDEQYF,TGTGCCAGCAGTGCGCGTGATTTCGACGAGCAGTACTTC
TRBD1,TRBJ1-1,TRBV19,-,CASRPGTGDSSTEAFF,TGTGCCAGTAGGCCCGGGACAGGGGACTCGTCCACTGAAGCTTTCTTT
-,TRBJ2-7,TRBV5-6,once,CASSDWTLSYEQYF,TGTGCCAGCAGCGACTGGACGCTCTCCTACGAGCAGTACTTC
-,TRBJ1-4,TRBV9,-,CASSPEATNEKLFF,TGTGCCAGCAGCCCTGAGGCGACTAATGAAAAACTGTTTTTT
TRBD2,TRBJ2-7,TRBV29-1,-,CSAASGRRNEQYF,TGCAGCGCAGCTAGCGGGAGGAGGAACGAGCAGTACTTC
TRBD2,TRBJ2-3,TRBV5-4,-,CASSYTSGGTDTQYF,TGTGCCAGCAGCTACACTAGCGGGGGCACAGATACGCAGTATTTT
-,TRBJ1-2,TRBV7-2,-,CASSSIGRALIANYGYTF,TGTGCCAGCAGCTCAATCGGGCGGGCCCTCATAGCTAACTATGGCTACACCTTC
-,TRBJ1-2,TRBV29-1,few,CSVTFSDYGYTF,TGCAGCGTGACCTTTTCGGACTATGGCTACACCTTC
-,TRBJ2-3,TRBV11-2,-,CASSLVDGTDTQYF,TGTGCCAGCAGCTTAGTAGACGGGACCGATACGCAGTATTTT